These T cell receptor beta chains were read from a single sample in a study of human T cells and chemical hapten exposure. TCRdb re-analysed the RACE reads in MiXCR, keeping a single row per CDR3 protein. This sample has some 400,000 distinct CDR3 sequences, with nearly 5% found just once. Sequenced here: whole blood, sampled in connection with sensitization to the hapten diphenylcyclopropenone (DPC). These receptors were taken from a woman aged 50 to 60 with alopecia areata. Some clones in this sample may be carry-over from other donors' samples. Both conserved end residues are part of each CDR3. D genes are given only for firm matches. The size of a clone is reported for some rows only, either as once, few or many, or as a class for expanded clones.

d_gene: NA; j_gene: TRBJ2-1; v_gene: TRBV20-1; abundance: few; CDR3aa: CSAIRWKTDEQFF; CDR3nt: TGCAGTGCTATCCGGTGGAAGACCGATGAGCAGTTCTTC
d_gene: NA; j_gene: TRBJ2-7; v_gene: TRBV6-5; abundance: many; CDR3aa: CASSYSGPQYEQYF; CDR3nt: TGTGCCAGCAGTTACTCGGGACCTCAGTACGAGCAGTACTTC
d_gene: TRBD1; j_gene: TRBJ1-2; v_gene: TRBV24-1; abundance: many; CDR3aa: CATSEGQSYGYTF; CDR3nt: TGTGCCACCAGTGAGGGACAGTCCTATGGCTACACCTTC
d_gene: NA; j_gene: TRBJ2-2; v_gene: TRBV9; abundance: many; CDR3aa: CASSPLGSTGELFF; CDR3nt: TGTGCCAGCAGCCCCCTAGGGTCCACCGGGGAGCTGTTTTTT
d_gene: NA; j_gene: TRBJ1-2; v_gene: TRBV7-9; abundance: many; CDR3aa: CASTGGDGYTF; CDR3nt: TGTGCCAGCACGGGTGGTGATGGCTACACCTTC
d_gene: NA; j_gene: TRBJ2-7; v_gene: TRBV3-1; abundance: many; CDR3aa: CASSQGTPSQGFSEQYF; CDR3nt: TGTGCCAGCAGCCAAGGAACTCCTTCACAGGGCTTCTCCGAGCAGTACTTC
d_gene: TRBD2; j_gene: TRBJ2-1; v_gene: TRBV7-9; abundance: many; CDR3aa: CASSLARLASGGPSYNEQFF; CDR3nt: TGTGCCAGCAGCTTAGCGCGTCTCGCTAGCGGGGGCCCCTCCTACAATGAGCAGTTCTTC
d_gene: TRBD2; j_gene: TRBJ2-7; v_gene: TRBV13; abundance: NA; CDR3aa: CASSLVAGAAPHEQYF; CDR3nt: TGTGCCAGCAGCTTAGTAGCGGGGGCTGCCCCCCACGAGCAGTACTTC
d_gene: NA; j_gene: TRBJ1-1; v_gene: TRBV25-1; abundance: many; CDR3aa: CASSADSKAFF; CDR3nt: TGTGCCAGCAGTGCCGACAGTAAAGCTTTCTTT
d_gene: TRBD2; j_gene: TRBJ2-1; v_gene: TRBV12-3/TRBV12-4; abundance: NA; CDR3aa: CASSPLIAGGVNEQFF; CDR3nt: TGTGCCAGCAGCCCCTTAATAGCGGGAGGGGTCAATGAGCAGTTCTTC
d_gene: NA; j_gene: TRBJ2-5; v_gene: TRBV6-2/TRBV6-3; abundance: few; CDR3aa: CASSYPSGEGGVRGETQYF; CDR3nt: TGTGCCAGCAGTTACCCGTCGGGTGAGGGAGGAGTCCGCGGAGAGACCCAGTACTTC
d_gene: TRBD1; j_gene: TRBJ2-5; v_gene: TRBV3-1; abundance: many; CDR3aa: CASSPGTGGTQYF; CDR3nt: TGTGCCAGCAGCCCGGGGACAGGCGGGACCCAGTACTTC
d_gene: NA; j_gene: TRBJ2-1; v_gene: TRBV20-1; abundance: few; CDR3aa: CSAILLSSYNEQFF; CDR3nt: TGCAGTGCTATCTTACTGAGCTCCTACAATGAGCAGTTCTTC
d_gene: TRBD1; j_gene: TRBJ1-5; v_gene: TRBV15; abundance: few; CDR3aa: CATSRAHRGPSQPQHF; CDR3nt: TGTGCCACCAGCAGAGCTCACAGGGGGCCAAGTCAGCCCCAGCATTTT
d_gene: TRBD1; j_gene: TRBJ2-4; v_gene: TRBV6-2/TRBV6-3; abundance: NA; CDR3aa: CASSFQDRDGIQYF; CDR3nt: TGTGCCAGCAGTTTCCAGGACAGGGATGGCATTCAGTACTTC
d_gene: NA; j_gene: TRBJ2-3; v_gene: TRBV5-1; abundance: many; CDR3aa: CASSLAEAPSTDTQYF; CDR3nt: TGCGCCAGCAGCTTGGCCGAAGCCCCTAGCACAGATACGCAGTATTTT
d_gene: NA; j_gene: TRBJ1-1; v_gene: TRBV5-1; abundance: many; CDR3aa: CASSWRDVSGGEAFF; CDR3nt: TGCGCCAGCAGCTGGAGGGACGTCAGTGGGGGTGAAGCTTTCTTT
d_gene: TRBD1; j_gene: TRBJ1-1; v_gene: TRBV10-3; abundance: NA; CDR3aa: CAIREWTGTTEAFF; CDR3nt: TGTGCCATCAGGGAGTGGACAGGGACCACTGAAGCTTTCTTT
d_gene: NA; j_gene: TRBJ1-5; v_gene: TRBV3-1; abundance: many; CDR3aa: CASSGSSQGPQHF; CDR3nt: TGTGCCAGCAGCGGCAGCTCCCAGGGTCCCCAGCATTTT
d_gene: NA; j_gene: TRBJ1-6; v_gene: TRBV11-2; abundance: many; CDR3aa: CASSLDPGPNSPLHF; CDR3nt: TGTGCCAGCAGCTTAGACCCGGGCCCGAATTCACCCCTCCACTTT
d_gene: NA; j_gene: TRBJ1-1; v_gene: TRBV5-5; abundance: many; CDR3aa: CASSLEVTNTEAFF; CDR3nt: TGTGCCAGCAGCTTGGAAGTTACGAACACTGAAGCTTTCTTT
d_gene: TRBD1; j_gene: TRBJ2-1; v_gene: TRBV5-6; abundance: NA; CDR3aa: CASSVLTGGLYNEQFF; CDR3nt: TGTGCCAGCAGCGTCTTGACAGGGGGACTCTACAATGAGCAGTTCTTC
d_gene: NA; j_gene: TRBJ2-3; v_gene: TRBV6-1; abundance: NA; CDR3aa: CASRVTGSSTDTQYF; CDR3nt: TGTGCCAGCAGGGTTACTGGGTCTAGCACAGATACGCAGTATTTT
d_gene: NA; j_gene: TRBJ2-5; v_gene: TRBV28; abundance: many; CDR3aa: CASSTNGESQYF; CDR3nt: TGTGCCAGCAGTACTAACGGAGAAAGCCAGTACTTC
d_gene: NA; j_gene: TRBJ2-6; v_gene: TRBV6-2/TRBV6-3; abundance: few; CDR3aa: CASSLVGRANVLTF; CDR3nt: TGTGCCAGCAGTTTGGTTGGCCGGGCCAACGTCCTGACTTTC
d_gene: NA; j_gene: TRBJ2-5; v_gene: TRBV11-2; abundance: few; CDR3aa: CASRLALPQETQYF; CDR3nt: TGTGCCAGCAGATTAGCGTTACCGCAAGAGACCCAGTACTTC
d_gene: NA; j_gene: TRBJ2-1; v_gene: TRBV7-2; abundance: NA; CDR3aa: CASSPLRGPSYNEQFF; CDR3nt: TGTGCCAGCAGCCCCCTGCGGGGGCCTTCCTACAATGAGCAGTTCTTC
d_gene: TRBD1; j_gene: TRBJ1-2; v_gene: TRBV6-1; abundance: many; CDR3aa: CASGTAPPRF; CDR3nt: TGTGCCAGTGGGACAGCACCTCCCCGCTTC
d_gene: TRBD1; j_gene: TRBJ2-5; v_gene: TRBV29-1; abundance: NA; CDR3aa: CSVRQGRETQYF; CDR3nt: TGCAGCGTCCGACAGGGGAGGGAGACCCAGTACTTC
d_gene: TRBD1; j_gene: TRBJ2-1; v_gene: TRBV5-1; abundance: many; CDR3aa: CASTDRGSREQFF; CDR3nt: TGCGCCAGCACCGACAGGGGGTCTCGGGAGCAGTTCTTC
d_gene: NA; j_gene: TRBJ2-3; v_gene: TRBV6-2/TRBV6-3; abundance: few; CDR3aa: CASSFNSRDGTSTDTQYF; CDR3nt: TGTGCCAGCAGTTTCAACTCGAGGGATGGCACTAGCACAGATACGCAGTATTTT
d_gene: TRBD1; j_gene: TRBJ1-6; v_gene: TRBV11-2; abundance: few; CDR3aa: CASTATGGSYNSPLHF; CDR3nt: TGTGCCAGCACTGCGACAGGGGGCTCCTATAATTCACCCCTCCACTTT
d_gene: NA; j_gene: TRBJ1-1; v_gene: TRBV20-1; abundance: many; CDR3aa: CSASRGGDTEAFF; CDR3nt: TGCAGTGCTAGTAGGGGGGGGGACACTGAAGCTTTCTTT
d_gene: NA; j_gene: TRBJ1-2; v_gene: TRBV30; abundance: NA; CDR3aa: CAWREGLTYGYTF; CDR3nt: TGTGCCTGGAGAGAGGGATTGACCTATGGCTACACCTTC
d_gene: NA; j_gene: TRBJ2-7; v_gene: TRBV28; abundance: NA; CDR3aa: CASLRGPGEQYF; CDR3nt: TGTGCCAGCTTACGGGGGCCGGGAGAGCAGTACTTC
d_gene: NA; j_gene: TRBJ2-6; v_gene: TRBV6-6; abundance: many; CDR3aa: CASRSGANVLTF; CDR3nt: TGTGCCAGCAGATCTGGGGCCAACGTCCTGACTTTC
d_gene: NA; j_gene: TRBJ1-5; v_gene: TRBV30; abundance: few; CDR3aa: CAWSGQGYQPQHF; CDR3nt: TGTGCCTGGAGTGGGCAGGGGTATCAGCCCCAGCATTTT
d_gene: NA; j_gene: TRBJ1-3; v_gene: TRBV28; abundance: few; CDR3aa: CASMKGGLAVLYF; CDR3nt: TGTGCCAGCATGAAGGGGGGACTTGCTGTTTTATATTTT
d_gene: TRBD2; j_gene: TRBJ2-7; v_gene: TRBV7-2; abundance: few; CDR3aa: CASSGLALSYEQYF; CDR3nt: TGTGCCTCTTCGGGACTAGCGCTTTCCTACGAGCAGTACTTC
d_gene: TRBD1; j_gene: TRBJ2-7; v_gene: TRBV7-6; abundance: NA; CDR3aa: CASSLDAWTGTPYEQYF; CDR3nt: TGTGCCAGCAGCCTGGATGCATGGACAGGGACCCCTTACGAGCAGTACTTC
d_gene: NA; j_gene: TRBJ2-3; v_gene: TRBV7-8; abundance: many; CDR3aa: CASTSSTDTQYF; CDR3nt: TGTGCCAGCACCTCAAGCACAGATACGCAGTATTTT
d_gene: NA; j_gene: TRBJ1-4; v_gene: TRBV3-1; abundance: many; CDR3aa: CASSQAAETKKLFF; CDR3nt: TGTGCCAGCAGCCAAGCGGCAGAGACCAAAAAACTGTTTTTT
d_gene: NA; j_gene: TRBJ1-1; v_gene: TRBV5-1; abundance: NA; CDR3aa: CTSSKDTEAFF; CDR3nt: TGCACCAGCAGCAAGGACACTGAAGCTTTCTTT
d_gene: NA; j_gene: TRBJ1-1; v_gene: TRBV29-1; abundance: few; CDR3aa: CSVVRSGPEAFF; CDR3nt: TGCAGCGTTGTACGATCAGGCCCTGAAGCTTTCTTT
d_gene: NA; j_gene: TRBJ1-1; v_gene: TRBV4-1; abundance: many; CDR3aa: CASSLLETDTEAFF; CDR3nt: TGCGCCAGCAGCTTGTTAGAGACAGACACTGAAGCTTTCTTT
d_gene: TRBD2; j_gene: TRBJ2-1; v_gene: TRBV6-2/TRBV6-3; abundance: many; CDR3aa: CASSPPSGRAHNEQFF; CDR3nt: TGTGCCAGCAGCCCACCCAGCGGGAGGGCCCACAATGAGCAGTTCTTC